Listed below are T cell receptor beta chains from one sample, sequenced in a study of PD-L1 blockade in urothelial cancer. Repertoires were generated with immunoSEQ multiplex PCR, while TCRdb's copy carries only in-frame clones and drops some. The profile covers roughly 2,300 clones, with around 38% appearing a single time and more than 15% taken by the ten largest. The sample was tumor tissue, taken before atezolizumab (anti-PD-L1) treatment. Receptors originate from a man in his 60s with urothelial cancer. Both conserved end residues are part of each CDR3. D genes are given only for firm matches.

d_call: .; j_call: TRBJ1-1; v_call: TRBV7-4; cdr3_aa: CASSLNGAGEGTEAFF
d_call: .; j_call: TRBJ1-1; v_call: TRBV11-3; cdr3_aa: CASSLVGRGHTEAFF
d_call: .; j_call: TRBJ2-3; v_call: TRBV6-8; cdr3_aa: CASNPGTAGTQYF
d_call: TRBD1; j_call: TRBJ1-5; v_call: TRBV19; cdr3_aa: CASSIAGGNNQPQHF
d_call: .; j_call: TRBJ2-7; v_call: TRBV11-3; cdr3_aa: CASSDRTPDTEQYF
d_call: .; j_call: TRBJ1-4; v_call: TRBV28; cdr3_aa: CATDTNNEKLFF
d_call: TRBD1; j_call: TRBJ2-5; v_call: TRBV6-8; cdr3_aa: CASSYSAGGVETQYF
d_call: .; j_call: TRBJ1-2; v_call: TRBV9; cdr3_aa: CASSAYLDPSASGYTF
d_call: TRBD2; j_call: TRBJ2-2; v_call: TRBV11-3; cdr3_aa: CASSLVSGGASGELFF
d_call: TRBD2; j_call: TRBJ2-7; v_call: TRBV15; cdr3_aa: CATSSSSGRHIYEQYF
d_call: TRBD1; j_call: TRBJ2-1; v_call: TRBV19; cdr3_aa: CATAGTGLYNEQFF
d_call: .; j_call: TRBJ2-1; v_call: TRBV30; cdr3_aa: CAWSERGSSYNEQFF
d_call: .; j_call: TRBJ2-7; v_call: TRBV12-1; cdr3_aa: CASSCPGTGYYEQYF
d_call: .; j_call: TRBJ2-1; v_call: TRBV6-8; cdr3_aa: CASSYGGDEQFF
d_call: TRBD1; j_call: TRBJ2-1; v_call: TRBV23-1; cdr3_aa: CASSQVTGVDEQFF
d_call: TRBD1; j_call: TRBJ2-2; v_call: TRBV28; cdr3_aa: CASSFPRTGPTGELFF
d_call: .; j_call: TRBJ2-5; v_call: TRBV30; cdr3_aa: CAWSVPGGETQYF
d_call: .; j_call: TRBJ1-2; v_call: TRBV5-1; cdr3_aa: CASSLGQSSYGYTF
d_call: .; j_call: TRBJ1-3; v_call: TRBV6-8; cdr3_aa: CASRKIESSYGNTIYF
d_call: TRBD1; j_call: TRBJ2-2; v_call: TRBV11-3; cdr3_aa: CASSHPTGMDTGELFF
d_call: .; j_call: TRBJ2-5; v_call: TRBV11-3; cdr3_aa: CASSSSSRGPRETQYF
d_call: TRBD1; j_call: TRBJ1-4; v_call: TRBV11-3; cdr3_aa: CASSLGSGQGNEKLFF
d_call: .; j_call: TRBJ1-3; v_call: TRBV28; cdr3_aa: CASSLLRRGAGNTIYF
d_call: .; j_call: TRBJ1-5; v_call: TRBV12-2; cdr3_aa: CATQGTGGRNQPQHF
d_call: TRBD2; j_call: TRBJ2-1; v_call: TRBV19; cdr3_aa: CATLGAGGSYNEQFF
d_call: TRBD1; j_call: TRBJ2-3; v_call: TRBV6-8; cdr3_aa: CASSQTGGSSDTQYF
d_call: TRBD2; j_call: TRBJ2-2; v_call: TRBV11-3; cdr3_aa: CASRGDSGSPGELFF
d_call: .; j_call: TRBJ1-3; v_call: TRBV5-1; cdr3_aa: CASSEGRTSAGNTIYF
d_call: .; j_call: TRBJ2-2; v_call: TRBV12-2; cdr3_aa: CATNTRARESTGELFF
d_call: .; j_call: TRBJ1-3; v_call: TRBV5-1; cdr3_aa: CASSPRQGTNSGNTIYF
d_call: .; j_call: TRBJ2-3; v_call: TRBV30; cdr3_aa: CAWSVGQGTQYF
d_call: TRBD1; j_call: TRBJ1-2; v_call: TRBV11-3; cdr3_aa: CASSTDREGYGYTF
d_call: TRBD1; j_call: TRBJ1-6; v_call: TRBV9; cdr3_aa: CASSNPGTGGSPLHF
d_call: .; j_call: TRBJ2-6; v_call: TRBV11-3; cdr3_aa: CASSLRTGRVERSGANVLTF
d_call: TRBD2; j_call: TRBJ2-3; v_call: TRBV19; cdr3_aa: CASSLWTSGSSTDTQYF